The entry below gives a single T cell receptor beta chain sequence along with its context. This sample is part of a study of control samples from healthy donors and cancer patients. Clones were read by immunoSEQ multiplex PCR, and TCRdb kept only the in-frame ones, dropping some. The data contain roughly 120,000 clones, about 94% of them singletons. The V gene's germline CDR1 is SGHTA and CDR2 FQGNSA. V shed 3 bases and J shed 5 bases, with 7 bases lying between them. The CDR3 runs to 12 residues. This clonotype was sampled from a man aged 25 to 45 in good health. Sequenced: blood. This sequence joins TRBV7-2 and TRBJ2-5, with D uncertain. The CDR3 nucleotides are TGTGCCAGCAGCTTCTCCGGGGAGACCCAGTACTTC. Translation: CASSFSGETQYF.